This record looks at one T cell receptor beta chain sequence and its context. The same CDR3 can be traced to other DNA sequences in this sample. Primers for the PCR totalled 60 Vbeta and 13 Jbeta. TCRdb keeps only in-frame clones here, not all; method: immunoSEQ multiplex PCR. The sample records hundreds of thousands of clones, almost 85% being singletons. The sample comes from a study of cytomegalovirus exposure and HLA in healthy donors. This receptor was taken from a woman between 40 and 55 years old in good health and CMV-seronegative. Sequenced input: PBMCs.

The chain's CDR3 is CASSVGGRTEAFF. The CDR3 region has the DNA TGTGCCAGCAGCGTCGGGGGTAGGACTGAAGCTTTCTTT. The chain couples TRBV9 to TRBJ1-1; the D gene is possibly TRBD1 (5 bases). Trimming cost V 2 bases and J 5 bases, with 10 bases left between them. The CDR3 extends over 13 amino acids. CDR1 is SGDLS, CDR2 YYNGEE, per germline.